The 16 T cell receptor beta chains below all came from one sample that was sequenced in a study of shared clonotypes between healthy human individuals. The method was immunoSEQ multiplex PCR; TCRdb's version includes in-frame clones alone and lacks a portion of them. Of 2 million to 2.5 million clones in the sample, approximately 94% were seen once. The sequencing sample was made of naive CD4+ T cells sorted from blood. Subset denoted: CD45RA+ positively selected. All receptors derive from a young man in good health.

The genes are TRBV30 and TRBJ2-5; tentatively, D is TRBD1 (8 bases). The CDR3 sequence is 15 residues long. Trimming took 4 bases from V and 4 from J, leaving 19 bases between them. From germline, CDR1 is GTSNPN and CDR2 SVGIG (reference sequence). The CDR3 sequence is CAWTTGQGGPETQYF. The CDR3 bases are TGTGCCTGGACTACCGGACAGGGAGGGCCAGAGACCCAGTACTTC.

CDR3 residues: CASRTGTVTYEQYF. The CDR3 region has the DNA TGTGCCAGCAGGACCGGGACAGTTACCTACGAGCAGTACTTC. This chain uses TRBV28 with TRBJ2-7; TRBD1 agrees at 7 bases. The germline CDR1 and CDR2 sequences are MDHEN and SYDVKM. The CDR3 runs to 14 residues. The V gene end was trimmed by 6 bases and the J gene end by 2 bases; junction bases not matched to a gene: 7.

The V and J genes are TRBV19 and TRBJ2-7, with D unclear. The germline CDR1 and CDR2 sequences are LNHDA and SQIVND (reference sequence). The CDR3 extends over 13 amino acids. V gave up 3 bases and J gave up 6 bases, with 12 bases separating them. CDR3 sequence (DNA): TGTGCCAGTAGTATTGATCGGGTAAGCGAGCAGTACTTC. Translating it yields CASSIDRVSEQYF.

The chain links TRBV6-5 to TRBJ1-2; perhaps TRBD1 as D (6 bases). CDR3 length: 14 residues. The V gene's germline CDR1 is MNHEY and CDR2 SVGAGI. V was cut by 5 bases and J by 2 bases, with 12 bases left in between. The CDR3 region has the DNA TGTGCCAGCAGTCAGGGGCGCCGGAACTATGGCTACACCTTC. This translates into CASSQGRRNYGYTF.

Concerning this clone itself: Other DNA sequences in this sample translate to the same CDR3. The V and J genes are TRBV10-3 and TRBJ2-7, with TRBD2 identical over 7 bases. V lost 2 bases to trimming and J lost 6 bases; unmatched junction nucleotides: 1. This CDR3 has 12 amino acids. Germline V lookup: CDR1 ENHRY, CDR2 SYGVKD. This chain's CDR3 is CAISETGGEQYF. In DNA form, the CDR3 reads TGTGCCATCAGTGAGACGGGGGGCGAGCAGTACTTC.

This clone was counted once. CDR3 DNA: TGTGCCAGCAGCCCCCCGGTGGGGGAGACCCAGTACTTC. This gives the protein CASSPPVGETQYF. The rearrangement links TRBV28 to TRBJ2-5; no clear D gene. With 6 bases removed from V and 5 bases from J, the gap between germline ends came to 13 bases. Germline lookup yields CDR1 MDHEN and CDR2 SYDVKM. The CDR3 length is 13 residues.

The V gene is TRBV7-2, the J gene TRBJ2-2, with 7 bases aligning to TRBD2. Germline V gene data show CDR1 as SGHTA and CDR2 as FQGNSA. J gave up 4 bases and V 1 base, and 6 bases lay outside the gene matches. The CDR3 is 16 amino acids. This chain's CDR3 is CASSLVGGPVTGELFF. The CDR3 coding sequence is TGTGCCAGCAGCTTAGTGGGAGGGCCTGTCACCGGGGAGCTGTTTTTT.

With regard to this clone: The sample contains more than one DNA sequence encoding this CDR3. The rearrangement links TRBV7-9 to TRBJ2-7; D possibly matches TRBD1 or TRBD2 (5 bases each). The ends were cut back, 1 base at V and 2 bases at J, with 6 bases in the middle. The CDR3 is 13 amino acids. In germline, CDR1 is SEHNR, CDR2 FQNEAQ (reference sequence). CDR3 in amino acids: CASSLEGPYEQYF. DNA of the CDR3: TGTGCCAGCAGCTTAGAGGGACCCTACGAGCAGTACTTC.

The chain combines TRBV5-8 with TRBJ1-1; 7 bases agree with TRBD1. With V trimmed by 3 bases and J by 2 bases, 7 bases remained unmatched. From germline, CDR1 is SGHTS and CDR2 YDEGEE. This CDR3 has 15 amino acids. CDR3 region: CASSWIGTVNTEAFF. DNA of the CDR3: TGTGCCAGCAGCTGGATAGGGACAGTTAACACTGAAGCTTTCTTT.

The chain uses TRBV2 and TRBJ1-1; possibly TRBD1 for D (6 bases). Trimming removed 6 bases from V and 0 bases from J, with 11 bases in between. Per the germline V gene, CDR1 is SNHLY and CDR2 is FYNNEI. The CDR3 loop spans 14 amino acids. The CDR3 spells CASRPTGMNTEAFF. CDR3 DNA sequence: TGTGCCAGCAGGCCAACAGGGATGAACACTGAAGCTTTCTTT.

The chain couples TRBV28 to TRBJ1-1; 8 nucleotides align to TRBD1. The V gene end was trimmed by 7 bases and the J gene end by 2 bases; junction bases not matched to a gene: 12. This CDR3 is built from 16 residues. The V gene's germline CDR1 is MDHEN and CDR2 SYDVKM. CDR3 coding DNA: TGTGCCAGCAATGATCCGGGACAGGCTTCTAACACTGAAGCTTTCTTT. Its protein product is CASNDPGQASNTEAFF. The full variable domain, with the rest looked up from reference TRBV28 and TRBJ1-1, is DVKVTQSSRYLVKRTGEKVFLECVQDMDHENMFWYRQDPGLGLRLIYFSYDVKMKEKGDIPEGYSVSREKKERFSLILESASTNQTSMYLCASNDPGQASNTEAFFGQGTRLTVV.

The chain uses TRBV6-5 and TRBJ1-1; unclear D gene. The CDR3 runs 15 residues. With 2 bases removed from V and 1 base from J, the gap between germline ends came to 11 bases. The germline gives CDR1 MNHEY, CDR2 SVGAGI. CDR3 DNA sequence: TGTGCCAGCAGTTACGATGGACTTCCGAACACTGAAGCTTTCTTT. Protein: CASSYDGLPNTEAFF.

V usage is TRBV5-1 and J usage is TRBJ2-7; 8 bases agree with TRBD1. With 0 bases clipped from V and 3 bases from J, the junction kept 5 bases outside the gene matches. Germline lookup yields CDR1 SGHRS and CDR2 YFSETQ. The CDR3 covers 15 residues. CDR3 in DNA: TGCGCCAGCAGCTTGGGGGGGACAGGCCACTACGAGCAGTACTTC. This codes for CASSLGGTGHYEQYF.

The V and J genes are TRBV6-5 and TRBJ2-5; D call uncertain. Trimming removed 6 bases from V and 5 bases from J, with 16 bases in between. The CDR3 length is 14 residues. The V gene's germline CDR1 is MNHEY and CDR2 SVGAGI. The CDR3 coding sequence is TGTGCCAGCAGCACCGGGCCAGGAAGGGAGACCCAGTACTTC. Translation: CASSTGPGRETQYF.

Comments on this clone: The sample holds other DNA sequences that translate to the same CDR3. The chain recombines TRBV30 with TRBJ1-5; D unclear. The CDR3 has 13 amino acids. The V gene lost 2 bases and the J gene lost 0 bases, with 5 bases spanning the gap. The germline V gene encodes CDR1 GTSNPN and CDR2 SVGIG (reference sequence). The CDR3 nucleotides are TGTGCCTGGAGTATTGATAGCAATCAGCCCCAGCATTTT. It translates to CAWSIDSNQPQHF.

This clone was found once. The CDR3 is CASTIGATAVNSPLHF. The CDR3 DNA follows: TGTGCCAGCACCATAGGGGCGACAGCAGTTAATTCACCCCTCCACTTT. This chain uses TRBV7-8 with TRBJ1-6; TRBD1 is a possible D gene (5 bases). CDR1 is SGHVS, CDR2 FQNEAQ, per germline. The CDR3 spans 16 residues. V was shortened by 7 bases and J by 6 bases, with 19 bases between the two germline ends.